One sample yielded the 14 T cell receptor beta chains listed below, sequenced in a study of cytomegalovirus exposure and HLA in healthy donors. The PCR had 60 Vbeta and 13 Jbeta primers. Libraries were prepared by immunoSEQ multiplex PCR; TCRdb keeps only in-frame clonotypes and omits some of them. The sample contains some 100,000 clones, about 81% of which appear only once. The specimen was PBMCs. The receptor source for this set is a man between 18 and 35 years old in good health and CMV-seronegative.

This chain joins TRBV5-1 and TRBJ2-7, with 9 bases matching TRBD2. Trimming took 0 bases from V and 6 from J; bases not matched to a gene: 13. Looked up from germline, CDR1 is SGHRS and CDR2 is YFSETQ. The CDR3 is 17 residues long. The CDR3 DNA reads as TGCGCCAGCAGCTTGGGATTATTGGCGGGAGGGCCGTTCGAGCAGTACTTC. Translating it yields CASSLGLLAGGPFEQYF.

CDR3 region: CASGQGSLAQHF. In nucleotides, the CDR3 is TGTGCCAGCGGACAGGGATCCTTAGCCCAGCATTTT. The gene calls are TRBV27 and TRBJ1-5, with 8 nucleotides matching TRBD1. From germline, CDR1 is MNHEY and CDR2 SMNVEV (reference sequence). The V gene end was trimmed by 8 bases and the J gene end by 11 bases; junction bases not matched to a gene: 8. The CDR3 loop spans 12 amino acids.

This chain links TRBV18 with TRBJ2-3; TRBD2 might be the D (5 bases). V dropped 1 base and J dropped 2 bases, with 13 bases sitting between them. Germline V gene lookup returns CDR1 KGHSH and CDR2 LQKENI. This CDR3 has 16 amino acids. CDR3 amino acids: CASSPRPPGTTDTQYF. The CDR3 nucleotides are TGTGCCAGCTCACCACGCCCGCCGGGAACCACAGATACGCAGTATTTT.

This clone has only one observation. The rearrangement links TRBV6-6 to TRBJ2-7; tentatively, D is TRBD1 (5 bases). CDR3 length equals 15 residues. V was cut by 5 bases and J by 3 bases, with 17 bases left in between. CDR1 is MNHNY and CDR2 is SVGAGI in the germline V gene (reference sequence). The CDR3 loop reads CASSMGPGPIYEQYF. The CDR3 nucleotides read TGTGCCAGCAGTATGGGGCCCGGGCCCATCTACGAGCAGTACTTC.

The chain joins TRBV6-1 to TRBJ2-7; tentative D call: TRBD2 (6 bases). Trimming stripped 4 bases from V and 4 bases from J, with 17 bases between. The germline gives CDR1 MNHNS, CDR2 SASEGT. This CDR3 is 15 amino acids long. CDR3 sequence reads: CASSAPIAAGYEQYF. Here the CDR3 DNA reads TGTGCCAGCAGTGCCCCAATAGCGGCGGGGTACGAGCAGTACTTC.

The CDR3 is CTSSQDEETPNPSGNTIYF. The DNA of the CDR3 is TGCACCAGCAGCCAAGATGAAGAGACACCTAATCCCTCTGGAAACACCATATATTTT. The genes are TRBV1 and TRBJ1-3; the DNA was not used to check the table's D call, TRBD1. TRBV1 constitutes a pseudogene. This CDR3 has 19 residues.

The CDR3 nucleotides are TGTGCCAGCAGTATCTATCTGGACAGGGGAGATCAGCCCCAGCATTTT. This gives the protein CASSIYLDRGDQPQHF. The rearrangement joins TRBV28 to TRBJ1-5; 9 nucleotides line up with TRBD1. Germline-derived CDR1 and CDR2 are MDHEN and SYDVKM. Trimming cost V 5 bases and J 5 bases; bases outside gene matches: 10. The CDR3 loop spans 16 amino acids. Drawing the rest from reference TRBV28 and TRBJ1-5, the complete variable domain is DVKVTQSSRYLVKRTGEKVFLECVQDMDHENMFWYRQDPGLGLRLIYFSYDVKMKEKGDIPEGYSVSREKKERFSLILESASTNQTSMYLCASSIYLDRGDQPQHFGDGTRLSIL.

The chain employs TRBV28 and TRBJ2-1, with a possible D match to TRBD2 (5 bases). The V and J ends lost 0 bases and 0 bases respectively, with 12 bases between them. Germline V gives CDR1 MDHEN, CDR2 SYDVKM. CDR3 length: 17 residues. In DNA, the CDR3 is TGTGCCAGCAGTTTATGGCTAGGAACTAGCTCCTACAATGAGCAGTTCTTC. Protein sequence: CASSLWLGTSSYNEQFF.

This clone showed up just a few times. This sequence joins TRBV5-6 and TRBJ2-1; TRBD1 aligns across 11 bases. The CDR3 runs to 15 residues. Germline CDR1 and CDR2: SGHDT and YYEEEE. Unmatched junction bases numbered 6, after V lost 3 bases and J lost 7 bases. The CDR3 DNA follows: TGTGCCAGCAGCTCGGACAGGGGGCCTCGGAATGAGCAGTTCTTC. It is translated as CASSSDRGPRNEQFF.

The chain combines TRBV4-1 with TRBJ2-1; TRBD1 matches 9 bases. CDR1 is MGHRA, CDR2 YSYEKL, per germline. This CDR3 comprises 14 residues. V gave up 7 bases and J gave up 10 bases; unmatched junction bases: 11. The CDR3 here is CASTGQGRGREQFF. In nucleotides, the CDR3 is TGCGCCAGCACGGGACAGGGAAGGGGACGAGAGCAGTTCTTC.

This clone was picked up one time. V gene TRBV2 combines with J gene TRBJ2-7; D is uncertain. V dropped 6 bases and J dropped 0 bases, with 15 bases sitting between them. The length of the CDR3 is 15 residues. Germline assignment: CDR1 SNHLY and CDR2 FYNNEI. The CDR3 DNA reads TGTGCCAGCAGGGTGTATCTACCCGGCTCCTACGAGCAGTACTTC. It yields the protein CASRVYLPGSYEQYF.

This sequence joins TRBV9 and TRBJ1-2, with D hard to call. CDR1 SGDLS and CDR2 YYNGEE come from the germline V gene. V lost 4 bases, J lost 8 bases, and 12 bases lay in between. This CDR3 region has 12 residues. The CDR3 protein is CASSFSGRGYTF. The DNA for the CDR3 is TGTGCCAGCAGCTTCTCGGGTAGAGGCTACACCTTC.

For this clone: At one end the junction does not follow the germline gene, possibly because of a read error. The chain carries TRBV20-1 and TRBJ1-1, with D uncertain. Germline CDR1 DFQATT, CDR2 SNEGSKA (reference sequence). The CDR3 length is 9 residues. CDR3 loop: CSVPPPREF. The CDR3 nucleotides are TGCAGTGTCCCACCGCCCCGGGAGTTT.

The gene calls are TRBV6-5 and TRBJ1-1; the D gene is possibly TRBD1 (6 bases). The CDR3 runs to 12 residues. The V end lost 7 bases, the J end lost 1 base, and 7 bases lay between the germline ends. Per germline, CDR1 MNHEY and CDR2 SVGAGI. In nucleotides, the CDR3 is TGTGCCAGCATAGGGGGGAACACTGAAGCTTTCTTT. Its protein product is CASIGGNTEAFF.